The next 10 T cell receptor beta chains were all read from a single sample in a study of T cell changes during pregnancy in multiple sclerosis. The protocol was immunoSEQ multiplex PCR, while the TCRdb copy is restricted to in-frame clones and leaves out a portion. The profile shows fewer than 45,000 clones, around nine tenths of them singletons. The sample consisted of peripheral blood, taken in the third trimester of pregnancy. The receptors originated from a female donor in good health, enrolled as a control in a pregnancy study.

The chain employs TRBV28 and TRBJ1-1; D ambiguous. The V end was cut by 4 bases, the J end by 8 bases, with 8 bases between. Germline V gene sequence: CDR1 MDHEN, CDR2 SYDVKM. CDR3 length equals 11 residues. The CDR3 coding sequence is TGTGCCAGCAGTTACAACAGCGAAGCTTTCTTT. Translation gives CASSYNSEAFF. The full variable domain, rest sourced from reference TRBV28 and TRBJ1-1, is DVKVTQSSRYLVKRTGEKVFLECVQDMDHENMFWYRQDPGLGLRLIYFSYDVKMKEKGDIPEGYSVSREKKERFSLILESASTNQTSMYLCASSYNSEAFFGQGTRLTVV.

In its sample, this clone was seen once. This sequence joins TRBV4-3 and TRBJ2-7; TRBD2 might be the D (7 bases). The germline V and J ends were trimmed by 3 bases and 6 bases, with 15 bases remaining between them. The CDR3 loop spans 14 amino acids. Germline CDR1 and CDR2: LGHNA and YSLEER. The CDR3 bases are TGCGCCAGCAGCCAGCGGGGGCTTGGCGGCGAGCAGTACTTC. This encodes CASSQRGLGGEQYF.

V gene TRBV11-2 combines with J gene TRBJ2-3; 8 bases match TRBD1. With 5 bases clipped from V and 2 bases from J, the junction kept 6 bases outside the gene matches. CDR1 and CDR2 (germline): SGHAT, FQNNGV. The CDR3 loop spans 15 amino acids. CDR3 bases: TGTGCCAGCAGCCCCGGGACAGGCGACACAGATACGCAGTATTTT. It yields the protein CASSPGTGDTDTQYF.

The genes are TRBV7-7 and TRBJ2-3, with 7 positions matching TRBD2. Per germline, CDR1 SSHAT and CDR2 FNYEAQ (reference sequence). The CDR3 runs to 15 residues. The V and J ends lost 5 bases and 6 bases, in that order; junction bases with no gene match: 11. The DNA of the CDR3 is TGTGCCAGCAGCCAAGGCGGGGGACCTATGGATACGCAGTATTTT. This encodes CASSQGGGPMDTQYF.

This chain links TRBV7-9 with TRBJ2-1; 12 positions agree with TRBD1. V was pared by 5 bases and J by 6 bases, with 2 bases of the junction left unmatched. This CDR3 spans 14 amino acids. Germline V gene lookup returns CDR1 SEHNR and CDR2 FQNEAQ (reference sequence). The CDR3 loop reads CASSAGQGANEQFF. The DNA of the CDR3 is TGTGCCAGCAGCGCGGGACAGGGGGCCAATGAGCAGTTCTTC.

The sample holds one count of this clone. The chain is built from TRBV25-1 and TRBJ1-1; D is unclear. The germline V and J ends were trimmed by 2 bases and 3 bases, with 13 bases remaining between them. The CDR3 is 15 residues long. Germline V gives CDR1 MGHDK, CDR2 SYGVNS. CDR3 sequence reads: CASSEREPEDTEAFF. The CDR3 DNA is TGTGCCAGCAGTGAACGGGAACCCGAGGACACTGAAGCTTTCTTT.

The chain employs TRBV10-3 and TRBJ1-1; 7 bases align to TRBD1. Trimming cost V 4 bases and J 0 bases; bases outside gene matches: 14. This CDR3 is built from 18 residues. Germline CDR1 ENHRY, CDR2 SYGVKD. CDR3 nucleotide sequence: TGTGCCATCAGTGCCACGGCCATGACAGGGATGATGAACACTGAAGCTTTCTTT. Its translation: CAISATAMTGMMNTEAFF.

CDR3 sequence reads: CASSLVVAGDVSDEQFF. Here the CDR3 DNA reads TGTGCCAGCAGCTTGGTAGTAGCGGGGGATGTGTCAGATGAGCAGTTCTTC. V gene TRBV5-6 combines with J gene TRBJ2-1; 9 bases agree with TRBD2. In germline, CDR1 is SGHDT, CDR2 YYEEEE. J gave up 8 bases and V 0 bases, and 12 bases lay outside the gene matches. The CDR3 is made up of 17 amino acids.

The chain couples TRBV27 to TRBJ1-4, with D perhaps TRBD1 (5 bases). V lost 6 bases, J lost 2 bases, and 7 bases lay in between. The CDR3 contains 13 residues. Germline V gene sequence: CDR1 MNHEY, CDR2 SMNVEV (reference sequence). The chain's CDR3 is CASRQVTNEKLFF. The CDR3 DNA is TGTGCCAGCAGACAGGTGACTAATGAAAAACTGTTTTTT. Filled out from reference TRBV27 and TRBJ1-4, the complete variable domain reads EAQVTQNPRYLITVTGKKLTVTCSQNMNHEYMSWYRQDPGLGLRQIYYSMNVEVTDKGDVPEGYKVSRKEKRNFPLILESPSPNQTSLYFCASRQVTNEKLFFGSGTQLSVL.

This clone was found once. V gene TRBV27 combines with J gene TRBJ2-7; D is perhaps TRBD2 (6 bases). Germline CDR1 and CDR2: MNHEY and SMNVEV (reference sequence). The CDR3 has 15 residues. V was cut by 2 bases and J by 5 bases, with 16 bases left in between. For the CDR3, the DNA is TGTGCCAGCAGTTTAGGGCCGGAGGGAAAAAACGAGCAGTACTTC. Its protein is CASSLGPEGKNEQYF.